The rows below give T cell receptor beta chains drawn from one sample of a study of CXCR3-negative and CXCR3-positive naive CD8 T cells. TCRdb reprocessed the 5' RACE reads; each CDR3 protein has one entry and no DNA is given. Recorded for this sample: 85,000 to 120,000 distinct CDR3 sequences. The material sequenced was naive CXCR3+ CD8+ T cells from blood. All receptors derive from a human donor in good health. Some clones in this sample may be carry-over from other donors' samples. Each CDR3 is given with its conserved first and last residue.

CDR3aa,j_gene,v_gene
CASSQEARMDTQYF,TRBJ2-3,TRBV4-1
CASSLMRSPYEQYF,TRBJ2-7,TRBV13
CASSWIGQDPSEQYF,TRBJ2-7,TRBV5-1
CASGGTSGEVPSYNEQFF,TRBJ2-1,TRBV7-9
CASSLGGNSYNEQFF,TRBJ2-1,TRBV7-6
CASATGVSHEQYF,TRBJ2-7,TRBV7-9
CASSFRTTTTDTQYF,TRBJ2-3,TRBV12-3/TRBV12-4
CASSLDNYEQYF,TRBJ2-7,TRBV6-5
CASSQDFSSLYNEQFF,TRBJ2-1,TRBV4-1
CASSLFDRAYNEQFF,TRBJ2-1,TRBV14
CASSNPLDFTGNIQYF,TRBJ2-4,TRBV5-1
CASSGQGGYEQYF,TRBJ2-7,TRBV7-2
CASSLALGQGSYEQYF,TRBJ2-7,TRBV7-9
CAISESLAGETQYF,TRBJ2-5,TRBV10-3
CASSPGQAPYNEQFF,TRBJ2-1,TRBV2
CASSTRTHWETQYF,TRBJ2-5,TRBV7-9
CASSHYGPDTQYF,TRBJ2-3,TRBV5-1
CSARDRQGPYNEQFF,TRBJ2-1,TRBV20-1
CASSARDDGYEQYF,TRBJ2-7,TRBV5-1
CASSVWESSYEQYF,TRBJ2-7,TRBV25-1
CASSGLATGETQYF,TRBJ2-5,TRBV27
CASSSSMEGHTDTQYF,TRBJ2-3,TRBV13
CASSRLAGGDEQFF,TRBJ2-1,TRBV6-5
CASRAGTVRTHSADTQYF,TRBJ2-3,TRBV19
CASSLAGNQPQHF,TRBJ1-5,TRBV27
CASSSTSGGAVDNEQFF,TRBJ2-1,TRBV7-2
CSVEGQGYYGYTF,TRBJ1-2,TRBV29-1
CASSNGGSYNEQFF,TRBJ2-1,TRBV19
CASSEGRRSPLHF,TRBJ1-6,TRBV10-1
CASSQDMTGLGYEQYF,TRBJ2-7,TRBV4-3
CASSYSEEQYF,TRBJ2-7,TRBV6-6